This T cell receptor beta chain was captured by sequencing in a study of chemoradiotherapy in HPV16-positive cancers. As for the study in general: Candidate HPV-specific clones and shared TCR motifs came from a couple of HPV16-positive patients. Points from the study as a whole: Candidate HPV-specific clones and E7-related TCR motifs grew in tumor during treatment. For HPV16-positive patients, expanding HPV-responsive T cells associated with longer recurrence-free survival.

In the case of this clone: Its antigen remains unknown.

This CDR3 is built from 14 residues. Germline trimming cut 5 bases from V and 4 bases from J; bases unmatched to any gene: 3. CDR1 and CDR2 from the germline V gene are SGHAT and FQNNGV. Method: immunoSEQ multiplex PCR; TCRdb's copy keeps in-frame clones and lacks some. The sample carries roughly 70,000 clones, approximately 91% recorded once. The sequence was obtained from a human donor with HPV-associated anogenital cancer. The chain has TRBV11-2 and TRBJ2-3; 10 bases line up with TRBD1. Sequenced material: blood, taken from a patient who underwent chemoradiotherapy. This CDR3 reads CASSDRGQADTQYF. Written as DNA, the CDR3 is TGTGCCAGCAGCGACAGGGGGCAGGCAGATACGCAGTATTTT.